These T cell receptor beta chains were read from a single sample in a study of beta chain features in type 1 diabetes. The repertoire was sequenced with immunoSEQ multiplex PCR; TCRdb's copy has only in-frame clones and lacks some. This sample has about 260,000 clones, with around 68% found just once. The sample comprised naive CD4+ T cells from blood. These receptors were collected from a man younger than 45 in good health. Each CDR3 is given with its conserved first and last residue. A D gene is named only where the DNA matches it firmly. Where a row states a size, it is once, few, many or the class of an expanded clone; other rows omit it.

clone_size d_call cdr3_length j_call v_call cdr3_nt cdr3_aa
NA TRBD1 14 TRBJ1-5 TRBV28 TGTGCCAGCAGCCCGACAGGGGGCGGGCAGCCCCAGCATTTT CASSPTGGGQPQHF
NA NA 12 TRBJ2-2 TRBV30 TGTGCCTGGAGTGATGGGCCCGGGGAGCTGTTTTTT CAWSDGPGELFF
once NA 14 TRBJ2-1 TRBV11-2 TGTGCCAGCAGCTTCCAGGGGAGTTACAATGAGCAGTTCTTC CASSFQGSYNEQFF
NA TRBD2 14 TRBJ2-7 TRBV5-1 TGCGCCAGCAGCCGGACTAGCGGCGCCTACGAGCAGTACTTC CASSRTSGAYEQYF
NA TRBD2 10 TRBJ2-1 TRBV20-1 TGCAGTGCTTCGGGAGGTGAGCAGTTCTTC CSASGGEQFF
few NA 14 TRBJ1-3 TRBV18 TGTGCCAGCTCAGCCACAGGGAACGAGAACACCATATATTTT CASSATGNENTIYF
once NA 11 TRBJ2-7 TRBV7-2 TGTGCCAGCAGCTTACAATACGAGCAGTACTTC CASSLQYEQYF
NA TRBD2 16 TRBJ2-1 TRBV28 TGTGCCAGCACCCTTAGGGGTAGCGGGAGAAAAAATGAGCAGTTCTTC CASTLRGSGRKNEQFF
few TRBD1 14 TRBJ2-3 TRBV29-1 TGCAGCGTTGGCGGACAGGGGAGCACAGATACGCAGTATTTT CSVGGQGSTDTQYF
NA NA 17 TRBJ2-3 TRBV30 TGTGCCTGGAGCGCCCTCGGACTCTTAAAGTTCCACGATACGCAGTATTTT CAWSALGLLKFHDTQYF
few NA 12 TRBJ1-2 TRBV30 TGTGCCTGGAAACGAGCAATCTATGGCTACACCTTC CAWKRAIYGYTF
once NA 11 TRBJ2-7 TRBV2 TGTGCCAGCAGGCTTTCCTACGAGCAGTACTTC CASRLSYEQYF
NA NA 13 TRBJ2-5 TRBV5-4 TGTGCCAGCAGCCATTACGGGCGAGAGACCCAGTACTTC CASSHYGRETQYF
NA NA 13 TRBJ2-6 TRBV6-1 TGTGCCAGCAGGGAGGGGCAGGGTAGCGTCCTGACTTTC CASREGQGSVLTF
few NA 14 TRBJ2-3 TRBV29-1 TGCAGCGTTGGTCGGAAGCTTAGCACAGATACGCAGTATTTT CSVGRKLSTDTQYF